The clone carrying this TCR beta chain has more than one count but fewer than ten. Its antigen is currently unknown. The primer mix had 60 Vbeta and 13 Jbeta primers. Sequencing used immunoSEQ multiplex PCR; TCRdb keeps in-frame clones, though not all of them. This sample carries 70,000 to 90,000 clones, 75% of them seen once, and the ten largest clones take under 2.5%. This specimen belongs to a study of cytomegalovirus exposure and HLA in healthy donors. Study-level information: Membership in the Caucasian-associated ancestry cluster was found for 81% of approximately 380 genotyped donors. Whole-study results and caveats: Only CMV serostatus was available as immune exposure information. Sequencing likely produced, as an artifact, a cluster of highly shared sequence variants. Per published reports, the classifier diagnosed cytomegalovirus status with high specificity and sensitivity.

Trimming removed 1 base at V and 6 bases at J, with 10 bases between. Looked up from germline, CDR1 is LNHNV and CDR2 is YYDKDF (reference sequence). The CDR3 has 13 residues. The J gene is TRBJ2-7, the V gene TRBV15; D possibly corresponds to TRBD1 (6 bases). Sequenced sample: PBMCs. The receptor was isolated from a man in his forties in good health and CMV-seronegative. CDR3 nucleotides: TGTGCCACCAGCAGAGGTGGGACATCCGAGCAGTACTTC. Translating gives CATSRGGTSEQYF.